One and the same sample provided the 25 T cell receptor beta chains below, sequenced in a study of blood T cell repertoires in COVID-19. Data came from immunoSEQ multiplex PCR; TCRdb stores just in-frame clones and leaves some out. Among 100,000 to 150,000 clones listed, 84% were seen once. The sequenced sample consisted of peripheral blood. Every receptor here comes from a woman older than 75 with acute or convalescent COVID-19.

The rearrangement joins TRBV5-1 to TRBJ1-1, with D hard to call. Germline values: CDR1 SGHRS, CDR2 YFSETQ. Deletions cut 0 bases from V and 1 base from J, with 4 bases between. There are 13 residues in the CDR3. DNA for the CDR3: TGCGCCAGCAGCTTGGCACAGAACACTGAAGCTTTCTTT. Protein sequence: CASSLAQNTEAFF.

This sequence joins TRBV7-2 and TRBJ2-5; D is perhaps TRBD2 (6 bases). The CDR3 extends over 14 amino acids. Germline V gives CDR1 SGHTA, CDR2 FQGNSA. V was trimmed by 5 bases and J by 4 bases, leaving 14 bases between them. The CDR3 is CASSPRLVVETQYF. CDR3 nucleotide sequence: TGTGCCAGCAGCCCCCGACTAGTGGTAGAGACCCAGTACTTC.

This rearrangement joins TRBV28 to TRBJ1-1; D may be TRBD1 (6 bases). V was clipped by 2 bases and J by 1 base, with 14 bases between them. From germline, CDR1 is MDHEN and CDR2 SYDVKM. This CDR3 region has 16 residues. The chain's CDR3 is CASSLTGRARNTEAFF. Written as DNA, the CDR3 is TGTGCCAGCAGTTTAACAGGGAGGGCGAGGAACACTGAAGCTTTCTTT.

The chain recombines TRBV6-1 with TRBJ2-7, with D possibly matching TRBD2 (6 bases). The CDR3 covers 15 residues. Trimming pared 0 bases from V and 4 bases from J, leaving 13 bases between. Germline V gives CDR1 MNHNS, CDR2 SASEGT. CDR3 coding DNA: TGTGCCAGCAGTGAAGCTCCGTCGCTAGCGTACGAGCAGTACTTC. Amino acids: CASSEAPSLAYEQYF.

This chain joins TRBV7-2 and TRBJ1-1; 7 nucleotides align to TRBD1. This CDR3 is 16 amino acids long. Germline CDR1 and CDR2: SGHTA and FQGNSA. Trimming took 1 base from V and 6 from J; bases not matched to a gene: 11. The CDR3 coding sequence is TGTGCCAGCAGCTTAGAGGGGTCGACAGGGTATTCTGAAGCTTTCTTT. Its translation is CASSLEGSTGYSEAFF.

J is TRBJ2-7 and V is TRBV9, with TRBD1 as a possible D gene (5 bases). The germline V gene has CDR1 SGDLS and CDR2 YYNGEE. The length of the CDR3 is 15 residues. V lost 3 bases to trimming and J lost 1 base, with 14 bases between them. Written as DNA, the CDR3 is TGTGCCAGCAGCGCCCGGCAGGGTTCATCCTACGAGCAGTACTTC. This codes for CASSARQGSSYEQYF.

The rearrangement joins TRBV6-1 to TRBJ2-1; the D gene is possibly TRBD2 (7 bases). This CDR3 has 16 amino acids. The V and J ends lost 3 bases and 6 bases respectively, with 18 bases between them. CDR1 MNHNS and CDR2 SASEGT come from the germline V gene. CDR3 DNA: TGTGCCAGCAGTGATTCGGGGGGCCCCAAAATCAATGAGCAGTTCTTC. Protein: CASSDSGGPKINEQFF.

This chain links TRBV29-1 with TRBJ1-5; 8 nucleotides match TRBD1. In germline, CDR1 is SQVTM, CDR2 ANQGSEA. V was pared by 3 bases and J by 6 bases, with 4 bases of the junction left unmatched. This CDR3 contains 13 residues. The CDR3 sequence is CSVDRGQGQPQHF. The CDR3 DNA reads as TGCAGCGTTGACAGGGGGCAGGGTCAGCCCCAGCATTTT.

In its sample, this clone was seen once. The CDR3 nucleotides are TGCAGCGTTGAAACCAGGGATGGTGGCTACACCTTC. Its translation is CSVETRDGGYTF. The genes are TRBV29-1 and TRBJ1-2; TRBD1 might be the D (5 bases). Germline V gene lookup returns CDR1 SQVTM and CDR2 ANQGSEA. Trimming removed 2 bases at V and 7 bases at J, with 11 bases between. The length of the CDR3 is 12 residues.

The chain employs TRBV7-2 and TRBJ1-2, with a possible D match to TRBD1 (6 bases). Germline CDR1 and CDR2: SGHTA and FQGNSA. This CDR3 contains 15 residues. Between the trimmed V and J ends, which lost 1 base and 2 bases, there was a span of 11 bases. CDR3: CASSLGTQGNYGYTF. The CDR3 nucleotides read TGTGCCAGCAGCTTAGGAACGCAGGGGAACTATGGCTACACCTTC.

The CDR3 DNA follows: TGTGCCAGCAGCTTAGGGACAGGGGGCGCCGCTAACTATGGCTACACCTTC. As protein: CASSLGTGGAANYGYTF. V gene TRBV7-9 combines with J gene TRBJ1-2; TRBD1 agrees at 11 bases. CDR3 length: 17 amino acids. The V gene end was trimmed by 1 base and the J gene end by 0 bases; junction bases not matched to a gene: 4. CDR1 is SEHNR, CDR2 FQNEAQ, per germline (reference sequence).

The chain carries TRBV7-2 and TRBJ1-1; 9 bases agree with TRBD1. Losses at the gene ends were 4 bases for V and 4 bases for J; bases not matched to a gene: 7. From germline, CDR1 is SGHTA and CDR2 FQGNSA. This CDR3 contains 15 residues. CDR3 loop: CASSSLDRGVTEAFF. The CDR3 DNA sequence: TGTGCCAGCAGCTCTCTCGACAGGGGGGTCACTGAAGCTTTCTTT.

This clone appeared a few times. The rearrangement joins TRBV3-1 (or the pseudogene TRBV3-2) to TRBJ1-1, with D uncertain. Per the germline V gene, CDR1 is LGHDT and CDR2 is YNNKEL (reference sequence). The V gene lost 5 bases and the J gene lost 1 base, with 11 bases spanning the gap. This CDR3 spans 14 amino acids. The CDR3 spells CASSWRGRNTEAFF. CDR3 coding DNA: TGTGCCAGCAGCTGGCGAGGCAGGAACACTGAAGCTTTCTTT.

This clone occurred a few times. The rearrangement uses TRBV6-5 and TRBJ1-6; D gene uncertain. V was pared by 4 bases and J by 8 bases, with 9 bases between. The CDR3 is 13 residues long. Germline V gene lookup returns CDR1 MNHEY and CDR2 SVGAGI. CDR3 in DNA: TGTGCCAGCAGTTCCGCAAGAGATTCACCCCTCCACTTT. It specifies CASSSARDSPLHF.

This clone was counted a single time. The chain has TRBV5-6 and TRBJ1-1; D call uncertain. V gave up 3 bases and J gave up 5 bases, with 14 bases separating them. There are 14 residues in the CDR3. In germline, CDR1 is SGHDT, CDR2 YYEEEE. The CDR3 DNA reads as TGTGCCAGCAGCTCATACGGCGGGGATACTGAAGCTTTCTTT. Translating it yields CASSSYGGDTEAFF.

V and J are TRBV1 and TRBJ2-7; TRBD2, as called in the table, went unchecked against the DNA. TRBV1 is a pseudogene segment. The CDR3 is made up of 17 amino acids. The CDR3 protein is CTSSQDTGREAAYEQYF. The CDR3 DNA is TGCACCAGCAGCCAAGATACGGGGCGGGAGGCTGCCTACGAGCAGTACTTC.

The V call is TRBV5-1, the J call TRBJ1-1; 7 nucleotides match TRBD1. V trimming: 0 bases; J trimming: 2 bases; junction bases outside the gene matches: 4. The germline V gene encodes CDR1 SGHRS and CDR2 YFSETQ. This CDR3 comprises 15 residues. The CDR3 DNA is TGCGCCAGCAGCTTGGACAGGGGCCAAAACACTGAAGCTTTCTTT. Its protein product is CASSLDRGQNTEAFF. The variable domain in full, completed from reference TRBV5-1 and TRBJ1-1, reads KAGVTQTPRYLIKTRGQQVTLSCSPISGHRSVSWYQQTPGQGLQFLFEYFSETQRNKGNFPGRFSGRQFSNSRSEMNVSTLELGDSALYLCASSLDRGQNTEAFFGQGTRLTVV.

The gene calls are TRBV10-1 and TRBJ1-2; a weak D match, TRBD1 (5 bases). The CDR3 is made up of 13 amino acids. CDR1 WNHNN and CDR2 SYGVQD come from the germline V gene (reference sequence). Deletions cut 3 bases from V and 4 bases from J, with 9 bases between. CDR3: CASSDRGSYGYTF. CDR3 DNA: TGCGCCAGCAGTGATCGGGGGTCCTATGGCTACACCTTC.

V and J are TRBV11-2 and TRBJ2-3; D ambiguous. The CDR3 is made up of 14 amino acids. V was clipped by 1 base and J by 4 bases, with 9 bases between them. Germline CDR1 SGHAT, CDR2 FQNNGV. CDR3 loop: CASSLGPTSDTQYF. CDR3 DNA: TGTGCCAGCAGCTTAGGCCCTACGTCAGATACGCAGTATTTT.

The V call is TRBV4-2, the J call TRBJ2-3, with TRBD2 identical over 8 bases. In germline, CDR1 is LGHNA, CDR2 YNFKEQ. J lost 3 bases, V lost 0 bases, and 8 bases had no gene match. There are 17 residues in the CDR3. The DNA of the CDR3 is TGTGCCAGCAGCCAAGATGAGCGGGGGCCTCTGACAGATACGCAGTATTTT. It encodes CASSQDERGPLTDTQYF.

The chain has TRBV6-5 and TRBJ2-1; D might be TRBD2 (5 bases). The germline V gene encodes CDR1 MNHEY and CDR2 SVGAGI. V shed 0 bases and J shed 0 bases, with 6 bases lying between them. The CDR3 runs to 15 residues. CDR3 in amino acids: CASSYSAGSYNEQFF. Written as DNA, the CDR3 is TGTGCCAGCAGTTACTCTGCGGGCTCCTACAATGAGCAGTTCTTC.

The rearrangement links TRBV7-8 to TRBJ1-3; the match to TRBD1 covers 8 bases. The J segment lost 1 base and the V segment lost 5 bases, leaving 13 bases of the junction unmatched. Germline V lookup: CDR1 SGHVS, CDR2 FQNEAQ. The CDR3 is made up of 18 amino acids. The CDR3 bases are TGTGCCAGCAGCCAGAGCCGATTGACAGGGGTATCTGGAAACACCATATATTTT. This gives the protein CASSQSRLTGVSGNTIYF.

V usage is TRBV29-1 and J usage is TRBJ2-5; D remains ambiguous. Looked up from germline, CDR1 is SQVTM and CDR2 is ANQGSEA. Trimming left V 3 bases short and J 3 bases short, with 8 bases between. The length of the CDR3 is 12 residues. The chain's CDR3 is CSVEAAKETQYF. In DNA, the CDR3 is TGCAGCGTTGAGGCAGCGAAAGAGACCCAGTACTTC.

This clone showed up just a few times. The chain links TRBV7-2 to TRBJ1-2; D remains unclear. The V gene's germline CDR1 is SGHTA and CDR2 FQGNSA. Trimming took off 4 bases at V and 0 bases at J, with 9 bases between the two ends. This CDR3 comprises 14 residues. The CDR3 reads CASSSTSPNYGYTF. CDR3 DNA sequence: TGTGCCAGCAGCTCGACATCCCCTAACTATGGCTACACCTTC. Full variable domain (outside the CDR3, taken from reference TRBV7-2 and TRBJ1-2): GAGVSQSPSNKVTEKGKDVELRCDPISGHTALYWYRQSLGQGLEFLIYFQGNSAPDKSGLPSDRFSAERTGGSVSTLTIQRTQQEDSAVYLCASSSTSPNYGYTFGSGTRLTVV.

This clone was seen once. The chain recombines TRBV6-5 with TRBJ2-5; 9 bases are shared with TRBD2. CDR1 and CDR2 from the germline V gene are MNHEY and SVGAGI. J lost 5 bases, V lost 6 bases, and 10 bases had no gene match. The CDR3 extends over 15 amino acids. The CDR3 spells CASRPGLAVRETQYF. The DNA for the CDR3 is TGTGCCAGCAGACCGGGACTAGCTGTCAGGGAGACCCAGTACTTC.